The 20 T cell receptor beta chains reported below all come from one sample, sequenced in a study of blood T cell repertoires in COVID-19. This table comes from immunoSEQ multiplex PCR, and its TCRdb copy is limited to in-frame clones, with some not included. The data contain 85,000 to 100,000 clones, approximately 80% of them singletons. The sample comprised peripheral blood. These receptors were taken from a man older than 75 with COVID-19, enrolled during active disease.

The V call is TRBV5-1, the J call TRBJ2-5; 10 nucleotides line up with TRBD1. Per germline, CDR1 SGHRS and CDR2 YFSETQ. V lost 7 bases to trimming and J lost 5 bases; unmatched junction nucleotides: 8. The CDR3 is made up of 14 amino acids. The DNA for the CDR3 is TGCGCCAGCGGTGGGACAGGGGCGACGGAGACCCAGTACTTC. It encodes CASGGTGATETQYF. Based on the CDR3 plus reference TRBV5-1 and TRBJ2-5, the full variable domain is KAGVTQTPRYLIKTRGQQVTLSCSPISGHRSVSWYQQTPGQGLQFLFEYFSETQRNKGNFPGRFSGRQFSNSRSEMNVSTLELGDSALYLCASGGTGATETQYFGPGTRLLVL.

The chain has TRBV14 and TRBJ1-6; 9 bases are a match to TRBD1. This CDR3 has 15 amino acids. Germline values: CDR1 SGHDN, CDR2 FVKESK. Losses at the gene ends were 4 bases for V and 9 bases for J; bases not matched to a gene: 7. The CDR3, as DNA: TGTGCCAGCAGCCTAATGACAGGGGGTAGTTCACCCCTCCACTTT. Residues: CASSLMTGGSSPLHF.

The rearrangement uses TRBV19 and TRBJ2-1; D is possibly TRBD1 (6 bases). The CDR3 spans 14 residues. Trimming left V 4 bases short and J 3 bases short, with 10 bases between. Germline CDR1 is LNHDA and CDR2 is SQIVND (reference sequence). The chain's CDR3 is CASSTGTLYNEQFF. The DNA for the CDR3 is TGTGCCAGTAGTACGGGGACACTCTACAATGAGCAGTTCTTC. Variable domain in full (rest from reference TRBV19 and TRBJ2-1): DGGITQSPKYLFRKEGQNVTLSCEQNLNHDAMYWYRQDPGQGLRLIYYSQIVNDFQKGDIAEGYSVSREKKESFPLTVTSAQKNPTAFYLCASSTGTLYNEQFFGPGTRLTVL.

The chain joins TRBV6-1 to TRBJ1-5, with D unclear. CDR3 size: 13 residues. Trimming cost V 3 bases and J 11 bases, with 14 bases left between them. CDR1 is MNHNS and CDR2 is SASEGT in the germline V gene. For the CDR3, the DNA is TGTGCCAGCAGTGAGGAGACGTTTCTTTCCCAGCATTTT. Translating it yields CASSEETFLSQHF.

The chain links TRBV5-1 to TRBJ2-7; 11 positions agree with TRBD2. This CDR3 has 15 residues. V shed 1 base, J shed 4 bases, and the junction held 4 bases outside the gene matches. The germline CDR1 and CDR2 sequences are SGHRS and YFSETQ. The chain's CDR3 is CASSLTSGSIYEQYF. Written as DNA, the CDR3 is TGCGCCAGCAGCTTGACTAGCGGGAGTATATACGAGCAGTACTTC.

The CDR3 sequence is CASSLRQGYGYTF. The CDR3 region has the DNA TGTGCCAGCAGCTTACGACAGGGCTATGGCTACACCTTC. The V gene is TRBV7-2, the J gene TRBJ1-2; 7 bases line up with TRBD1. Germline-derived CDR1 and CDR2 are SGHTA and FQGNSA. The V segment lost 2 bases and the J segment 4 bases; nucleotides outside the gene matches: 1. This CDR3 has 13 residues.

The rearrangement links TRBV21-1 to TRBJ1-3; TRBD1, the table's D call, was not compared with the DNA. TRBV21-1 is classified as a pseudogene. This CDR3 contains 16 residues. CDR3 residues: CASSITGPIPGNTIYF. CDR3 in DNA: TGTGCCAGCAGCATAACAGGACCAATACCTGGAAACACCATATATTTT.

This clone was seen only once. This rearrangement joins TRBV15 to TRBJ1-5, with 8 bases aligning to TRBD1. Germline V CDR1 and CDR2: LNHNV, YYDKDF (reference sequence). Trimming cost V 0 bases and J 0 bases; bases outside gene matches: 10. This CDR3 spans 19 amino acids. The CDR3 reads CATSRESAGQVLSNQPQHF. In nucleotides, the CDR3 is TGTGCCACCAGCAGAGAATCGGCGGGACAGGTCCTTAGCAATCAGCCCCAGCATTTT.

The chain combines TRBV30 with TRBJ2-7, with D unresolved. From germline, CDR1 is GTSNPN and CDR2 SVGIG (reference sequence). Trimming pared 1 base from V and 3 bases from J, leaving 10 bases between. The CDR3 consists of 13 residues. CDR3 sequence: CAWSGEVLYEQYF. CDR3 DNA sequence: TGTGCCTGGAGTGGTGAGGTACTCTACGAGCAGTACTTC. The entire variable domain, with the rest obtained from reference TRBV30 and TRBJ2-7, is as follows: SQTIHQWPATLVQPVGSPLSLECTVEGTSNPNLYWYRQAAGRGLQLLFYSVGIGQISSEVPQNLSASRPQDRQFILSSKKLLLSDSGFYLCAWSGEVLYEQYFGPGTRLTVT.

This chain uses TRBV7-2 with TRBJ1-2, with TRBD1 as a possible D gene (6 bases). CDR3 length equals 17 residues. The V gene's germline CDR1 is SGHTA and CDR2 FQGNSA. With 1 base removed from V and 4 bases from J, the gap between germline ends came to 19 bases. CDR3 DNA sequence: TGTGCCAGCAGCTTAGGGGCAGGGGAGTCACGAGGCTATGGCTACACCTTC. Amino acid sequence: CASSLGAGESRGYGYTF.

The chain couples TRBV5-6 to TRBJ1-1; no clear D. V was clipped by 1 base and J by 0 bases, with 10 bases between them. From germline, CDR1 is SGHDT and CDR2 YYEEEE. CDR3 size: 15 residues. CDR3 in amino acids: CASSLTGRVNTEAFF. CDR3 in DNA: TGTGCCAGCAGCTTGACTGGGCGGGTGAACACTGAAGCTTTCTTT.

This chain uses TRBV7-2 with TRBJ1-2; 8 bases fit TRBD1. V was pared by 0 bases and J by 3 bases, with 0 bases of the junction left unmatched. Germline CDR1 reads SGHTA; CDR2 reads FQGNSA. The CDR3 is 14 amino acids. CDR3 bases: TGTGCCAGCAGCTTAGCGACAGGGGACTATGGCTACACCTTC. Amino acid sequence: CASSLATGDYGYTF.

This chain uses TRBV28 with TRBJ2-4; 9 positions agree with TRBD1. Trimming cost V 7 bases and J 2 bases; bases outside gene matches: 6. CDR3 size: 15 residues. The germline gives CDR1 MDHEN, CDR2 SYDVKM. The CDR3 DNA reads as TGTGCCAGCACCCTCGGACAGGGGACCAAAAACATTCAGTACTTC. Translating it yields CASTLGQGTKNIQYF.

This clone was recorded once. This chain joins TRBV5-6 and TRBJ2-7; 8 bases line up with TRBD2. The CDR3 runs 14 residues. Unmatched junction bases numbered 6, after V lost 1 base and J lost 6 bases. Germline V gene sequence: CDR1 SGHDT, CDR2 YYEEEE. CDR3 bases: TGTGCCAGCAGCTTGTATAGCGGGAATGGCGAGCAGTACTTC. Its translation is CASSLYSGNGEQYF.

The chain couples TRBV7-2 to TRBJ1-2; 9 positions match TRBD1. The CDR3 sequence is 15 residues long. J gave up 6 bases and V 2 bases, and 7 bases lay outside the gene matches. CDR1 is SGHTA, CDR2 FQGNSA, per germline. The CDR3: CASSLWGTGFDGYTF. The CDR3 coding sequence is TGTGCCAGCAGCTTATGGGGGACAGGGTTCGATGGCTACACCTTC.

This clone was counted only a few times. The chain combines TRBV6-4 with TRBJ1-1; no reliable D call. V was pared by 8 bases and J by 1 base, with 11 bases between. Germline CDR1 and CDR2: MRHNA and SNTAGT. The CDR3 totals 13 residues. CDR3 loop: CASAHNPNTEAFF. CDR3 bases: TGTGCCAGCGCCCACAACCCGAACACTGAAGCTTTCTTT.

V and J are TRBV27 and TRBJ2-7; 7 nucleotides match TRBD2. The V segment lost 3 bases and the J segment 0 bases; nucleotides outside the gene matches: 5. CDR1 is MNHEY and CDR2 is SMNVEV in the germline V gene (reference sequence). The CDR3 runs to 15 residues. CDR3 nucleotides: TGTGCCAGCAGTTTTAGGCGGGAGATCTCCTACGAGCAGTACTTC. Translation: CASSFRREISYEQYF.

The chain carries TRBV27 and TRBJ2-1, with 13 bases that match TRBD2. Trimming at V came to 5 bases and at J to 9 bases, leaving 7 bases not matched to a gene. The CDR3 is 15 residues long. Germline loops: CDR1 MNHEY, CDR2 SMNVEV (reference sequence). DNA for the CDR3: TGTGCCAGCAGTCCCGGGACTAGCGGGACTGGTGAGCAGTTCTTC. This encodes CASSPGTSGTGEQFF.

The CDR3 spells CSVSLSSGANVLTF. In DNA, the CDR3 is TGCAGCGTTAGTTTGAGCTCTGGGGCCAACGTCCTGACTTTC. V gene TRBV29-1 combines with J gene TRBJ2-6; D gene ambiguous. The CDR3 covers 14 residues. The ends were cut back, 5 bases at V and 0 bases at J, with 8 bases in the middle. Germline assignment: CDR1 SQVTM and CDR2 ANQGSEA.

This clone was seen just once. The V and J genes are TRBV30 and TRBJ1-2; 7 bases line up with TRBD1. Germline CDR1 GTSNPN, CDR2 SVGIG (reference sequence). Trimming took 2 bases from V and 3 from J; bases not matched to a gene: 3. The CDR3 has 13 amino acids. CDR3 amino acids: CAWSRQGDYGYTF. The CDR3 coding sequence is TGTGCCTGGAGTAGACAGGGTGACTATGGCTACACCTTC.